The T cell receptor beta chain under discussion was sequenced for a study of blood T cell repertoires in COVID-19. Overall study context: T cells, B-cell-depleted T cells, or PBMCs supplied cDNA or gDNA.

The data were produced by immunoSEQ multiplex PCR, yet TCRdb's version contains in-frame clones alone and is incomplete. The sample has fewer than 300,000 clones, approximately 92% seen once. Per germline, CDR1 MDHEN and CDR2 SYDVKM. This CDR3 is 16 amino acids long. Trimming stripped 1 base from V and 3 bases from J, with 13 bases between. The chain links TRBV28 to TRBJ1-5, with D unclear. This sequence originates from a woman in her thirties who had recovered from COVID-19. Sequenced: PBMCs or T cells enriched from blood (not recorded which). CDR3 residues: CASSLLPTGANQPQHF. The CDR3 region has the DNA TGTGCCAGCAGTTTATTACCCACGGGAGCCAATCAGCCCCAGCATTTT.